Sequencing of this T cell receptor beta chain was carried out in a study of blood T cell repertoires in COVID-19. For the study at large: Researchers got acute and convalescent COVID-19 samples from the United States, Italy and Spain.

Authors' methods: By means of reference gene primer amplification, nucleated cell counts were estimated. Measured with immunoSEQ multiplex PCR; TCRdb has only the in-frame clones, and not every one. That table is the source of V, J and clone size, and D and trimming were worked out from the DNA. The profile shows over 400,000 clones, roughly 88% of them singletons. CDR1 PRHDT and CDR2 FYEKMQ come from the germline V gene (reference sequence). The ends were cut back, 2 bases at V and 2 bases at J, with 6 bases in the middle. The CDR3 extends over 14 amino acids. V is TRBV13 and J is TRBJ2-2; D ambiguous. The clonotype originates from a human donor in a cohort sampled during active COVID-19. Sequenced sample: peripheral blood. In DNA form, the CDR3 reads TGTGCCAGCAGCTTAACCAGAAACACCGGGGAGCTGTTTTTT. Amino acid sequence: CASSLTRNTGELFF.